The 27 T cell receptor beta chains reported below all come from one sample, sequenced in a study of prognosis after radiotherapy for stage I lung cancer. Template was genomic DNA; TCR beta CDR3 amplified in two multiplex PCR rounds. Individual primers that were specific to each TRBV and TRBJ gene served in first-round PCR. One entry per CDR3 protein results from TCRdb running MiXCR on the multiplex PCR reads. The sample shows around 13,000 distinct CDR3 sequences, 43% of them seen only once. This specimen consisted of PBMCs, obtained before or after stereotactic body radiation therapy (not recorded which). The source of these receptors is a donor aged 50 or older with non-small cell lung cancer.

With respect to this clonotype: A read error likely explains this, since a far larger clone differs by one base. J is TRBJ1-5 and V is TRBV12-3 or TRBV12-4; D is unresolved. Trimming took off 5 bases at V and 9 bases at J, with 20 bases between the two ends. The CDR3 covers 15 residues. CDR3 in amino acids: CASSEDEQPRRPQHF. DNA for the CDR3: TGTGCCAGCAGTGAAGATGAACAACCCAGGCGGCCCCAGCATTTT.

The V and J genes are TRBV6-4 and TRBJ2-3; D remains ambiguous. Germline CDR1 is MRHNA and CDR2 is SNTAGT. V gave up 2 bases and J gave up 0 bases, with 12 bases separating them. The CDR3 is made up of 16 amino acids. The CDR3 protein is CASSDDAGFSTDTQYF. Here the CDR3 DNA reads TGTGCCAGCAGTGACGATGCTGGGTTTAGCACAGATACGCAGTATTTT.

This clonotype was seen at least ten times. V usage is TRBV12-3 or TRBV12-4 and J usage is TRBJ2-4; the match to TRBD1 covers 7 bases. This CDR3 has 14 residues. The J segment lost 7 bases and the V segment lost 6 bases, leaving 9 bases of the junction unmatched. CDR3 sequence reads: CASRGQLALNIQYF. The CDR3 nucleotides are TGTGCCAGCAGGGGACAGTTAGCCTTGAACATTCAGTACTTC.

A remark on this clonotype: A much bigger clone sits one base away, suggesting this may be a read error. The conserved phenylalanine or tryptophan is not found at the CDR3 terminus, so this likely reflects a read error. The chain is built from TRBV9 and TRBJ2-3; D is perhaps TRBD2 (6 bases). The germline V and J ends were trimmed by 4 bases and 6 bases, with 18 bases remaining between them. CDR3 size: 15 residues. Germline V gene sequence: CDR1 SGDLS, CDR2 YYNGEE. This CDR3 is CASSSREGTRDTQYL. The CDR3 region has the DNA TGTGCCAGCAGCTCCCGAGAGGGGACTCGGGATACGCAGTATCTT.

This clonotype was found many times. The rearrangement links TRBV20-1 to TRBJ2-1; TRBD2 matches 10 bases. The CDR3 runs to 14 residues. Germline CDR1 is DFQATT and CDR2 is SNEGSKA (reference sequence). V shed 7 bases, J shed 1 base, and the junction held 4 bases outside the gene matches. The CDR3 is CSVPGLASYNEQFF. The CDR3, as DNA: TGCAGTGTACCGGGACTAGCGTCCTACAATGAGCAGTTCTTC.

This clonotype was recorded at least ten times. This chain connects TRBV9 to TRBJ2-7; D is uncertain. Per germline, CDR1 SGDLS and CDR2 YYNGEE. CDR3 length: 13 amino acids. V was shortened by 0 bases and J by 2 bases, with 6 bases between the two germline ends. CDR3 protein: CASSVDGTYEQYF. The CDR3 bases are TGTGCCAGCAGCGTAGACGGAACCTACGAGCAGTACTTC.

J is TRBJ1-1 and V is TRBV7-3; 8 bases agree with TRBD1. The CDR3 is made up of 15 amino acids. Germline lookup yields CDR1 SGHTA and CDR2 FQGTGA. Trimming cost V 0 bases and J 5 bases; bases outside gene matches: 5. The CDR3 is CASSLTAGGVTEAFF. CDR3 coding DNA: TGTGCCAGCAGCTTAACTGCAGGGGGCGTGACTGAAGCTTTCTTT.

By share of the sample, this clonotype is medium-sized. This chain links TRBV12-3 or TRBV12-4 with TRBJ1-2, with TRBD1 identical over 10 bases. Trimming took 6 bases from V and 7 from J; bases not matched to a gene: 11. The CDR3 has 15 residues. Written as DNA, the CDR3 is TGTGCCAGCAGGGATTTGACAGGGGGCGCCGGTGGCTACACCTTC. As protein: CASRDLTGGAGGYTF.

This clonotype was detected once. An end of the junction does not agree with germline; a read error may underlie this. J is TRBJ2-5 and V is TRBV7-9, with TRBD2 matching over 7 bases. The length of the CDR3 is 13 residues. CDR1 is SEHNR, CDR2 FQNEAQ, per germline (reference sequence). The CDR3 nucleotides read TGTGCCAGCAGCCGGGAGGCGGAAGATACCCAGTACTTC. Its protein product is CASSREAEDTQYF.

This clonotype was counted between two and nine times. This sequence joins TRBV6-1 and TRBJ1-1; TRBD1 is a possible D gene (6 bases). Germline values: CDR1 MNHNS, CDR2 SASEGT. Trimming removed 6 bases at V and 7 bases at J, with 21 bases between. The CDR3 contains 15 residues. CDR3 bases: TGTGCCAGCAGCTTAGAGAGGGCAGGGGAGAATGAAGCTTTCTTT. Translation: CASSLERAGENEAFF.

In the case of this clonotype: It is likely a read error: a sequence one base away is far more abundant. The chain carries TRBV7-9 and TRBJ2-7; D is unresolved. Judging by the DNA end, TRBJ2-1 fits better; the J call may be wrong. CDR3 length equals 14 residues. Germline V gives CDR1 SEHNR, CDR2 FQNEAQ (reference sequence). The CDR3 nucleotides read TGTGCCAGCAGCTTAGTCAGCTGGCCCGGTGAGCAGTTCTTC. It specifies CASSLVSWPGEQFF.

This clonotype appeared many times. The genes are TRBV24-1 and TRBJ2-7; no reliable D call. Trimming pared 9 bases from V and 2 bases from J, leaving 13 bases between. Germline loops: CDR1 KGHDR, CDR2 SFDVKD. The CDR3 has 13 residues. CDR3 DNA: TGTGCCACCCCCCCGTTGCGACCCTACGAGCAGTACTTC. It is translated as CATPPLRPYEQYF.

The chain combines TRBV5-1 with TRBJ2-2, with unresolved D. The CDR3 is 15 amino acids. Germline V CDR1 and CDR2: SGHRS, YFSETQ. V gave up 4 bases and J gave up 1 base, with 11 bases separating them. Here the CDR3 reads CASSPFTENTGELFF. Here the CDR3 DNA reads TGCGCCAGCAGCCCTTTCACAGAGAACACCGGGGAGCTGTTTTTT.

V usage is TRBV2 and J usage is TRBJ1-6; D not resolved. The CDR3 is made up of 12 amino acids. V was trimmed by 8 bases and J by 5 bases, leaving 7 bases between them. Germline V gene sequence: CDR1 SNHLY, CDR2 FYNNEI. DNA of the CDR3: TGTGCCAGCGGCCAGAATAATTCACCCCTCCACTTT. Amino acid sequence: CASGQNNSPLHF.

Sample share makes this clonotype medium-sized (0.01 to 0.1%). The chain links TRBV6-4 to TRBJ1-2; D gene unclear. V gave up 3 bases and J gave up 4 bases, with 15 bases separating them. CDR3 length: 15 residues. Germline assignment: CDR1 MRHNA and CDR2 SNTAGT. The CDR3 loop is CASSEATGVFYGYTF. The CDR3 DNA is TGTGCCAGCAGTGAAGCTACGGGCGTATTCTATGGCTACACCTTC.

The V call is TRBV6-2 or TRBV6-3, the J call TRBJ2-1, with D uncertain. Germline lookup yields CDR1 MNHEY and CDR2 SVGEGT. CDR3 size: 13 residues. The ends were cut back, 0 bases at V and 3 bases at J, with 3 bases in the middle. CDR3 DNA sequence: TGTGCCAGCAGTTACTCGGACTACAATGAGCAGTTCTTC. This codes for CASSYSDYNEQFF.

This clonotype was detected ten times or more. V is TRBV19 and J is TRBJ2-3, with TRBD2 matching 9 bases. Germline V CDR1 and CDR2: LNHDA, SQIVND (reference sequence). J lost 4 bases, V lost 5 bases, and 7 bases had no gene match. The CDR3 extends over 15 amino acids. CDR3 sequence reads: CASSSSGIEADTQYF. DNA for the CDR3: TGTGCCAGTAGTTCTAGCGGGATAGAGGCAGATACGCAGTATTTT.

This clonotype was seen only once. The gene calls are TRBV6-2 or TRBV6-3 and TRBJ2-1; D might be TRBD1 (6 bases). V lost 7 bases and J lost 8, with 24 bases in between. Germline-derived CDR1 and CDR2 are MNHEY and SVGEGT. This CDR3 contains 16 residues. Here the CDR3 reads CASTPSGTLGPDEQFF. CDR3 DNA sequence: TGTGCCAGCACCCCGAGTGGGACATTAGGGCCGGATGAGCAGTTCTTC.

The table lists this clonotype with many counts. This rearrangement joins TRBV2 to TRBJ1-1, with 8 bases that match TRBD1. This CDR3 has 13 residues. Germline V CDR1 and CDR2: SNHLY, FYNNEI. The V segment lost 6 bases and the J segment 3 bases; nucleotides outside the gene matches: 3. In DNA form, the CDR3 reads TGTGCCAGCAGGGACAGGGAGGACACTGAAGCTTTCTTT. Its translation is CASRDREDTEAFF.

The chain employs TRBV20-1 and TRBJ2-3; D gene uncertain. From germline, CDR1 is DFQATT and CDR2 SNEGSKA (reference sequence). The CDR3 is 12 residues long. The V gene lost 0 bases and the J gene lost 3 bases, with 4 bases spanning the gap. The CDR3 sequence: CSARDNTDTQYF. The CDR3 DNA reads as TGCAGTGCTAGAGATAATACAGATACGCAGTATTTT.

The rearrangement links TRBV27 to TRBJ1-1; D is possibly TRBD1 (5 bases). The CDR3 is made up of 15 amino acids. V lost 6 bases and J lost 1, with 15 bases in between. In germline, CDR1 is MNHEY, CDR2 SMNVEV (reference sequence). CDR3 nucleotides: TGTGCCAGCAGACCACTGGACACCTCGAACACTGAAGCTTTCTTT. It codes for CASRPLDTSNTEAFF.

This clonotype is medium-sized in the sample. Germline and junction disagree at one end, which may indicate a read error. This rearrangement joins TRBV6-4 to TRBJ2-1, with D uncertain. Germline V gene data show CDR1 as MRHNA and CDR2 as SNTAGT. This CDR3 contains 13 residues. The CDR3 protein is CASSYSLGNEQFF. CDR3 bases: TGTGCCAGCAGTTACTCCTTAGGGAATGAGCAGTTCTTC.

By proportion, this clonotype is medium-sized. This chain uses TRBV11-3 with TRBJ1-5, with TRBD1 matching over 11 bases. Trimming at V came to 1 base and at J to 7 bases, leaving 9 bases not matched to a gene. The CDR3 contains 17 residues. Germline CDR1 is SGHNT and CDR2 is YENEEA. The CDR3 loop reads CASSLVRTGGAGQPQHF. Written as DNA, the CDR3 is TGTGCCAGCAGCTTAGTCCGGACAGGGGGCGCTGGCCAGCCCCAGCATTTT.

This clonotype occurred many times. This rearrangement joins TRBV5-1 to TRBJ2-1; D unclear. The CDR3 consists of 12 residues. CDR1 and CDR2 (germline): SGHRS, YFSETQ. V lost 2 bases and J 4 bases, leaving 4 bases between the germline ends. In DNA, the CDR3 is TGCGCCAGCAGCTTTGGTTACAATGAGCAGTTCTTC. This sequence encodes CASSFGYNEQFF.

This clonotype has at least ten counts. V and J are TRBV15 and TRBJ2-3; D gene unclear. The CDR3 has 15 residues. Germline V lookup: CDR1 LNHNV, CDR2 YYDKDF (reference sequence). Trimming removed 3 bases from V and 0 bases from J, with 10 bases in between. The CDR3 sequence: CATSSSVTSTDTQYF. The CDR3 DNA reads TGTGCCACCAGCAGCAGCGTTACTAGCACAGATACGCAGTATTTT.

The rearrangement uses TRBV30 and TRBJ1-2; TRBD1 matches at 10 bases. The CDR3 covers 13 residues. With V trimmed by 5 bases and J by 5 bases, 5 bases remained unmatched. In germline, CDR1 is GTSNPN, CDR2 SVGIG (reference sequence). CDR3 in DNA: TGTGCCTGGTGCCGGGACAGGGGATATGGCTACACCTTC. It codes for CAWCRDRGYGYTF.

In its sample, this clonotype ranks as medium-sized. The rearrangement joins TRBV6-1 to TRBJ2-7; D remains unclear. V shed 0 bases and J shed 4 bases, with 13 bases lying between them. Germline V gives CDR1 MNHNS, CDR2 SASEGT. There are 15 residues in the CDR3. As DNA, the CDR3 is TGTGCCAGCAGTGAAGCGCCTAGATCTCTGTACGAGCAGTACTTC. Its protein is CASSEAPRSLYEQYF.